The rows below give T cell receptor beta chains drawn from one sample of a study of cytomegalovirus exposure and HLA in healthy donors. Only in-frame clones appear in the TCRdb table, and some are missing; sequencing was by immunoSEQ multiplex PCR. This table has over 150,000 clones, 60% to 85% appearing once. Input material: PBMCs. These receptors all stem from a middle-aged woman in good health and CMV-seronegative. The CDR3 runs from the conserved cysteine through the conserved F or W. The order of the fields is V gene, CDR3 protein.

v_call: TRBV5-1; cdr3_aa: CASSLEASGSTEAFF
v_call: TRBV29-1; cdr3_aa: CSVEGGALGETQYF
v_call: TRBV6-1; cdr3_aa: CASSPRGGAYEQYF
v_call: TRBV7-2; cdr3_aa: CASRRGRAYEQFF
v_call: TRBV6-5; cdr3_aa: CASSYSAGRSGNTIYF
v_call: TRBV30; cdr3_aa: CAWSRGGLTEAFF
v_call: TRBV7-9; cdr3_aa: CASSFPIPGLAGVAFF
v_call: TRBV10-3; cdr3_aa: CASAGGAQETQYF
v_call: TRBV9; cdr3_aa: CASSLGGGSTNEKLFF
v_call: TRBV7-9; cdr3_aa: CASSLLAGAGEQYF
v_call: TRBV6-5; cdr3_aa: CASSYLPGQGAYEQYF
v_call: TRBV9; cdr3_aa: CASSVATRGIQETQYF
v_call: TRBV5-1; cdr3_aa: CASSQAGTGLSNTEAFF
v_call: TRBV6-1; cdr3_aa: CASSVGVQPQHF
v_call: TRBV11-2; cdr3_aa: CASRPTGSGYTF
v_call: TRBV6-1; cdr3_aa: CASSESDSNSGNTIYF
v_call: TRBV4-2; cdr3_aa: CASSLQAVGTGLNSYEQYF
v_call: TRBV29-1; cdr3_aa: CSAGNRDSYEQYF
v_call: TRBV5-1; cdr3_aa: CASSTSAASGGAFNEQFF
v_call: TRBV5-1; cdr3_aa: CASSLDGTSALGGYNEQFF
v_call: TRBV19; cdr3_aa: CATEGQSTDTQYF
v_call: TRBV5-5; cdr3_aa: CASSLGPDYEQYF
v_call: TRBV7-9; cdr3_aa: CASRPRTGPQETQYF
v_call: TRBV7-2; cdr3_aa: CASSAGLAADTQYF
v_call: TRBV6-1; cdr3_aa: CASSEEGRWDNEAFF
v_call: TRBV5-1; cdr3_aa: CASSLAEGRNGYTF
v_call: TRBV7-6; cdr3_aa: CASSLSRDTPFHF
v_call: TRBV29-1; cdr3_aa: CSVYERGQGAF
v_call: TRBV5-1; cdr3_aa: CASSLAPGQGNQPQHF
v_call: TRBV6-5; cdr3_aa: CASSYSGQLYGYTF
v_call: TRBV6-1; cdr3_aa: CASSGTSGAQETQYF
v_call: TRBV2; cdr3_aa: CASSETEGYGYTF
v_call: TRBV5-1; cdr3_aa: CASSLNVGQGSLSGNTIYF
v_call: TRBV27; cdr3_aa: CASSFTRASGNSYEQYF
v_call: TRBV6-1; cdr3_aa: CASAGPTGTDTQYF
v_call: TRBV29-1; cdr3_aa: CSVALMGGAKETQYF
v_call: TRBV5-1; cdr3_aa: CASTQGSTGATEAFF
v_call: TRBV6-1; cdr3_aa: CGYRKSNTEAFF
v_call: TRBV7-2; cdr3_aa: CASSFADRFTDTQYF
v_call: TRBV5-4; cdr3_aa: CASSRGTGNYGYTF
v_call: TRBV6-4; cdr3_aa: CASSELAGPQETQYF
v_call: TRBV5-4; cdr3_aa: CASSLVGLAGTDTQYF
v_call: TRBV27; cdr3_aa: CASSSRGDGELFF
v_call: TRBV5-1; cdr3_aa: CASSPGGELYGYTF
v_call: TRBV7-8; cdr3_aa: CASSLGGTDYGYTF
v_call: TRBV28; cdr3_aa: CASSSPRGTGGYYIEAFF
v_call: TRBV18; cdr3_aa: CASSLKQGTEAFF
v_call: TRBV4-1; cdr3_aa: CASSLGNSGVGDTQYF